A few counts support the clone carrying this TCR beta chain. The antigen remains unidentified. Some clones are missing from TCRdb's copy, which holds only in-frame ones; the method was immunoSEQ multiplex PCR. The profile shows more than 4,500 clones, 60% to 75% of them singletons. CDR3 size: 14 residues. This tumor tissue came from a pretreatment baseline collection. This sample was taken from a study of circulating tumor DNA in untreated peripheral T-cell lymphoma. Regarding the study as a whole: Tumor-specific clonotypes: identified in around four fifths of patients, less than 90% of baseline tissues.

The rearrangement joins TRBV1 to TRBJ2-3; the table's D call, TRBD2, was not checked against the DNA. TRBV1 is marked as a pseudogene. This receptor was taken from a human donor with peripheral T-cell lymphoma. The specimen sequenced was tumor tissue. The CDR3 region has the DNA TGCGCCAGCAGCCAAGATGTAAGCACAGATACGCAGTATTTT. The encoded protein is CASSQDVSTDTQYF.